The entry below describes one T cell receptor beta chain. Antigen specificity is unknown. The identical CDR3 is also encoded by other nucleotide sequences in the sample. This record belongs to a study of shared clonotypes between healthy human individuals. Study-level results: Blood was the sole source, and tissue repertoires probably differ.

Using immunoSEQ multiplex PCR, the repertoire was profiled, and TCRdb retains in-frame clones only, with some absent. The sample has some 2,400,000 clones, about 94% seen once. Germline V gene sequence: CDR1 MDHEN, CDR2 SYDVKM. This CDR3 spans 12 amino acids. V gave up 1 base and J gave up 6 bases, with 7 bases separating them. The sample consisted of naive CD4+ T cells sorted from blood. Sample subset: CD45RA+ positively selected. This receptor was identified in a man younger than 35 in good health. The chain employs TRBV28 and TRBJ2-7; D is unresolved. The CDR3 DNA reads TGTGCCAGCAGTTTATTAGGTGGCGAGCAGTACTTC. Translation: CASSLLGGEQYF.